The 27 T cell receptor beta chains listed next were all sequenced from one sample in a study of immune evolution from preneoplasia to lung adenocarcinoma. This table comes from immunoSEQ multiplex PCR, and its TCRdb copy is limited to in-frame clones, with some not included. This table holds approximately 12,000 clones, about nine tenths found once. Sequencing was performed on FFPE invasive lung adenocarcinoma tissue. These receptors all stem from a person aged 70 to 85 with invasive lung adenocarcinoma.

The V gene is TRBV28, the J gene TRBJ1-2, with D unclear. The CDR3 is 14 amino acids. The germline V and J ends were trimmed by 5 bases and 4 bases, with 14 bases remaining between them. The germline V gene has CDR1 MDHEN and CDR2 SYDVKM. DNA for the CDR3: TGTGCCAGCAGTCCACATCACGGTACCTATGGCTACACCTTC. Its translation: CASSPHHGTYGYTF.

This chain links TRBV28 with TRBJ1-2, with D tentatively TRBD1 (5 bases). This CDR3 has 14 amino acids. V lost 3 bases, J lost 3 bases, and 11 bases lay in between. The germline gives CDR1 MDHEN, CDR2 SYDVKM. CDR3 DNA: TGTGCCAGCAGTTTGGGGATGGGGGACTATGGCTACACCTTC. It codes for CASSLGMGDYGYTF.

J is TRBJ2-7 and V is TRBV4-2; 13 bases agree with TRBD2. The CDR3 runs 16 residues. V lost 2 bases to trimming and J lost 0 bases; unmatched junction nucleotides: 1. Germline V CDR1 and CDR2: LGHNA, YNFKEQ. The CDR3 here is CASSQTSGGASYEQYF. The DNA for the CDR3 is TGTGCCAGCAGCCAAACTAGCGGGGGGGCCTCCTACGAGCAGTACTTC.

This clone was found once. The chain combines TRBV10-3 with TRBJ2-6; TRBD2 is a possible D gene (6 bases). CDR1 and CDR2 from the germline V gene are ENHRY and SYGVKD. V dropped 8 bases and J dropped 4 bases, with 9 bases sitting between them. CDR3 length equals 13 residues. CDR3 DNA sequence: TGTGCCATCGGGGAGGCCGGGGCCAACGTCCTGACTTTC. This codes for CAIGEAGANVLTF.

The chain is built from TRBV27 and TRBJ1-5; D might be TRBD1 (5 bases). The CDR3 runs 9 residues. The germline CDR1 and CDR2 sequences are MNHEY and SMNVEV (reference sequence). The V end was cut by 11 bases, the J end by 11 bases, with 10 bases between. The CDR3 bases are TGTGCCGGGGGGAGAGCCCAGCATTTT. It specifies CAGGRAQHF.

The sample holds one count of this clone. This chain links TRBV7-9 with TRBJ2-6; no definite D call. Per germline, CDR1 SEHNR and CDR2 FQNEAQ (reference sequence). The V end was cut by 5 bases, the J end by 1 base, with 9 bases between. The CDR3 has 15 amino acids. CDR3 bases: TGTGCCAGCAGCCTAGACTTGTCTGGGGCCAACGTCCTGACTTTC. Protein sequence: CASSLDLSGANVLTF.

This chain connects TRBV2 to TRBJ2-7; 9 bases are shared with TRBD2. This CDR3 has 15 amino acids. CDR1 is SNHLY and CDR2 is FYNNEI in the germline V gene. V lost 6 bases to trimming and J lost 6 bases; unmatched junction nucleotides: 12. The CDR3 DNA is TGTGCCAGCAGCCAGAGGGGTAGCGGGAGTGCCGAGCAGTACTTC. Amino acids: CASSQRGSGSAEQYF.

The chain carries TRBV9 and TRBJ1-2; D is uncertain. Germline CDR1 SGDLS, CDR2 YYNGEE. The CDR3 covers 13 residues. V lost 3 bases and J lost 4, with 10 bases in between. CDR3 in DNA: TGTGCCAGCAGCGACCCTCCAGGCTATGGCTACACCTTC. The encoded protein is CASSDPPGYGYTF.

The chain joins TRBV27 to TRBJ2-5; possible D gene TRBD2, 7 bases. V was clipped by 2 bases and J by 2 bases, with 15 bases between them. This CDR3 has 16 amino acids. The germline gives CDR1 MNHEY, CDR2 SMNVEV (reference sequence). CDR3 nucleotides: TGTGCCAGCAGTTTAGGGGGGGACATCGGACAAGAGACCCAGTACTTC. This translates into CASSLGGDIGQETQYF.

The rearrangement links TRBV5-4 to TRBJ2-3, with 15 bases fitting TRBD2. Germline V gene lookup returns CDR1 SGHNT and CDR2 YYREEE (reference sequence). The CDR3 is 20 residues long. The junction had 10 bases not matched to a gene; V was cut back by 2 bases and J by 0 bases. The CDR3 loop is CASSLRTGTSGRPSTDTQYF. CDR3 nucleotides: TGTGCCAGCAGCTTACGTACCGGGACTAGCGGGAGGCCCAGCACAGATACGCAGTATTTT.

This clone appeared a single time. This chain uses TRBV18 with TRBJ1-2, with 7 bases identical to TRBD1. CDR1 is KGHSH, CDR2 LQKENI, per germline. With 3 bases clipped from V and 8 bases from J, the junction kept 12 bases outside the gene matches. The CDR3 totals 15 residues. This CDR3 reads CASSPPGQAIWGYTF. The CDR3 coding sequence is TGTGCCAGCTCACCCCCTGGACAGGCAATCTGGGGCTACACCTTC.

This clone has only one observation. The rearrangement joins TRBV14 to TRBJ2-1; D remains ambiguous. The V gene's germline CDR1 is SGHDN and CDR2 FVKESK. The length of the CDR3 is 14 residues. V was shortened by 4 bases and J by 6 bases, with 13 bases between the two germline ends. This CDR3 reads CASSPLGWGNEQFF. The CDR3 nucleotides read TGTGCCAGCAGCCCCCTAGGGTGGGGCAATGAGCAGTTCTTC.

This chain links TRBV6-1 with TRBJ1-1; tentative D call: TRBD1 (5 bases). The V gene's germline CDR1 is MNHNS and CDR2 SASEGT. The CDR3 covers 12 residues. Trimming removed 4 bases at V and 7 bases at J, with 10 bases between. CDR3 sequence reads: CASSGPGYEAFF. For the CDR3, the DNA is TGTGCCAGCAGTGGTCCAGGGTATGAAGCTTTCTTT.

Only a few counts were recorded for this clone. The chain is built from TRBV28 and TRBJ2-7; 7 nucleotides match TRBD1. V lost 6 bases and J lost 6; bases outside the gene matches: 5. Germline V gene lookup returns CDR1 MDHEN and CDR2 SYDVKM. The CDR3 spans 12 residues. CDR3 region: CASRNTGVEQYF. The CDR3, as DNA: TGTGCCAGCAGAAACACAGGGGTCGAGCAGTACTTC. Combining the CDR3 with reference TRBV28 and TRBJ2-7 gives the whole variable domain DVKVTQSSRYLVKRTGEKVFLECVQDMDHENMFWYRQDPGLGLRLIYFSYDVKMKEKGDIPEGYSVSREKKERFSLILESASTNQTSMYLCASRNTGVEQYFGPGTRLTVT.

The rearrangement uses TRBV11-2 and TRBJ1-1, with D uncertain. CDR3 size: 13 residues. The V end was cut by 8 bases, the J end by 0 bases, with 10 bases between. Germline assignment: CDR1 SGHAT and CDR2 FQNNGV. CDR3 DNA: TGTGCCAGCGGGAGCCAAATGAACACTGAAGCTTTCTTT. It encodes CASGSQMNTEAFF.

This chain uses TRBV18 with TRBJ2-2; D unresolved. The CDR3 covers 13 residues. V was pared by 5 bases and J by 6 bases, with 10 bases between. Germline V gene lookup returns CDR1 KGHSH and CDR2 LQKENI. This CDR3 reads CASSFDQSGELFF. The DNA of the CDR3 is TGTGCCAGCTCATTTGACCAGTCCGGGGAGCTGTTTTTT.

V is TRBV30 and J is TRBJ1-2, with D unclear. Trimming removed 0 bases from V and 0 bases from J, with 5 bases in between. CDR3 length: 13 amino acids. Germline assignment: CDR1 GTSNPN and CDR2 SVGIG (reference sequence). The CDR3, as DNA: TGTGCCTGGAGTGTAGTAGCTAACTATGGCTACACCTTC. It specifies CAWSVVANYGYTF.

This chain connects TRBV7-2 to TRBJ2-7; 9 bases fit TRBD1. This CDR3 comprises 13 residues. V lost 5 bases to trimming and J lost 6 bases; unmatched junction nucleotides: 5. Germline values: CDR1 SGHTA, CDR2 FQGNSA. The CDR3: CASSPTGGLEQYF. DNA of the CDR3: TGTGCCAGCAGCCCAACAGGGGGCCTCGAGCAGTACTTC.

This CDR3 is CSVFGDTNTEAFF. CDR3 in DNA: TGCAGCGTCTTCGGGGATACGAACACTGAAGCTTTCTTT. The V gene is TRBV29-1, the J gene TRBJ1-1; no clear D gene. Per germline, CDR1 SQVTM and CDR2 ANQGSEA. There are 13 residues in the CDR3. The germline V and J ends were trimmed by 6 bases and 1 base, with 12 bases remaining between them.

V usage is TRBV25-1 and J usage is TRBJ1-1; D is unclear. V was clipped by 1 base and J by 0 bases, with 12 bases between them. CDR1 and CDR2 (germline): MGHDK, SYGVNS. This CDR3 has 16 residues. The chain's CDR3 is CASSESERGMNTEAFF. CDR3 nucleotide sequence: TGTGCCAGCAGTGAATCTGAAAGAGGGATGAACACTGAAGCTTTCTTT.

The V call is TRBV5-5, the J call TRBJ2-5; maybe TRBD2 (6 bases). V was clipped by 5 bases and J by 1 base, with 9 bases between them. Per germline, CDR1 SGHKS and CDR2 YYEKEE (reference sequence). The CDR3 has 13 amino acids. CDR3 in amino acids: CASRRDFQETQYF. DNA of the CDR3: TGTGCCAGCAGAAGGGACTTCCAAGAGACCCAGTACTTC.

This clone was found once. The V gene is TRBV28, the J gene TRBJ2-4; unclear D gene. Trimming took 1 base from V and 7 from J, leaving 17 bases between them. Germline CDR1 reads MDHEN; CDR2 reads SYDVKM. The CDR3 has 16 amino acids. CDR3 DNA sequence: TGTGCCAGCAGTTTATTAGCCAGGACCCATCGGAACATTCAGTACTTC. Amino acid sequence: CASSLLARTHRNIQYF.

The chain has TRBV28 and TRBJ1-2, with a possible D match to TRBD1 (5 bases). This CDR3 is built from 12 residues. Germline V gene data show CDR1 as MDHEN and CDR2 as SYDVKM. Trimming stripped 6 bases from V and 5 bases from J, with 10 bases between. The chain's CDR3 is CASRRGAYGYTF. DNA of the CDR3: TGTGCCAGCAGGCGGGGCGCATATGGCTACACCTTC.

The rearrangement joins TRBV25-1 to TRBJ1-2; no firm D call. The V and J ends lost 2 bases and 4 bases respectively, with 2 bases between them. The germline V gene has CDR1 MGHDK and CDR2 SYGVNS. The CDR3 has 11 amino acids. The CDR3 loop reads CASSETYGYTF. CDR3 DNA: TGTGCCAGCAGTGAAACCTATGGCTACACCTTC.

This chain connects TRBV20-1 to TRBJ1-2; perhaps TRBD1 as D (5 bases). From germline, CDR1 is DFQATT and CDR2 SNEGSKA (reference sequence). The ends were cut back, 4 bases at V and 8 bases at J, with 11 bases in the middle. This CDR3 spans 11 amino acids. The CDR3: CSATREEGYTF. CDR3 sequence (DNA): TGCAGTGCTACCAGGGAGGAAGGCTACACCTTC.

This clone came up once. The chain carries TRBV19 and TRBJ1-4; a possible D gene is TRBD1 (6 bases). The CDR3 totals 13 residues. V was cut by 9 bases and J by 7 bases, with 15 bases left in between. Germline V CDR1 and CDR2: LNHDA, SQIVND (reference sequence). The CDR3 DNA sequence: TGTGCCAGCGGAACAGGGTTCGGTGAAAAACTGTTTTTT. The encoded protein is CASGTGFGEKLFF.

The genes are TRBV5-6 and TRBJ2-1; 13 bases are a match to TRBD2. Unmatched junction bases numbered 6, after V lost 4 bases and J lost 8 bases. Germline CDR1 and CDR2: SGHDT and YYEEEE. The CDR3 covers 15 residues. The CDR3: CASSTGLAGVYEQFF. CDR3 nucleotide sequence: TGTGCCAGCAGCACCGGACTAGCGGGAGTGTATGAGCAGTTCTTC.